The present T cell receptor beta chain was sequenced within a study of human T cells and chemical hapten exposure. About the study: TCR yield per sample varied, mainly due to pooled library volumes.

Unfractionated whole blood yielded the extracted total RNA. Study observations and caveats: TCRs above 1 in 1000 frequency did not change with DPC sensitization.

Individual cDNA molecules in this library carried unique molecular identifiers. In the original workflow: Across samples, TCR counts had a median of about 92,000 and ranged from about 20,000 to 690,600. MiXCR, applied by TCRdb to the reads, yields one record per CDR3 protein. The V and J calls come from TCRdb's annotation, not from the publication. The repertoire holds around 120,000 distinct CDR3 sequences, with over 7% as singletons. This clonotype was observed at least ten times. Its antigen is unknown. The TCR sequence derives from a human donor in good health. Some clones in this sample may be carry-over from other donors' samples. The sample consisted of whole blood.

The CDR3 DNA follows: TGTGCCAGCAGTCGGGCGTCAAAAGCTTTCTTT. Translation: CASSRASKAFF. This chain connects TRBV12-3 or TRBV12-4 to TRBJ1-1; no definite D call. The CDR3 extends over 11 amino acids. The V end was cut by 5 bases, the J end by 9 bases, with 10 bases between.